This record concerns one T cell receptor beta chain sequence. This receptor's antigen is unknown. The record has no base qualities; no much larger clone is one base away. Ophthalmopathy patients had moderately to severely active disease, Clinical Activity Score of at least 3, NOSPECS grade of at least 4, and duration under 3 months. Patients with uncontrolled infections, other autoimmune diseases, pregnancy or lactation were excluded. Diagnoses relied on clinical symptoms, serum thyroxine and TRAb, thyroid ultrasound and orbital computed tomography. PBMCs were separated from roughly 9.3 ml of fresh peripheral blood using Ficoll-Paque density gradient centrifugation. Trizol reagent was used to extract total RNA, and RNA quality was then checked on an Agilent 2100 Bioanalyzer. This specimen comes from a study of T cells in Graves' hyperthyroidism and ophthalmopathy (dated by TCRdb to the late 2010s). Notes on the research overall: Peripheral blood was sampled at the time of initial diagnosis, prior to any treatment. To identify TCR V-J signatures that set the groups apart, the researchers used a discovery cohort of about a hundred patients, made up of under 45 with Graves' ophthalmopathy and about 60 with stable Graves' hyperthyroidism. Prospective prediction of ophthalmopathy was tested in an independent validation cohort consisting of 18 hyperthyroidism patients and around 16 patients who later progressed to ophthalmopathy. For training and testing, the 80 to 100 patients in the discovery cohort were randomly divided in a 7:3 ratio. In roughly six Graves' hyperthyroidism patients, the study also compared T-cell repertoires from thyroid tissue with T-cell repertoires from blood. After blood sampling, hyperthyroidism patients were treated with methimazole at a starting dose of 30 mg daily, and ophthalmopathy patients were treated with high-dose intravenous methylprednisolone. The paper describes TCR Vbeta CDR3 sequencing of 120 to 150 peripheral blood samples, made up of 43 ophthalmopathy patients, approximately 76 hyperthyroidism patients and roughly 17 progressor patients.

Clipping removes 0 bases from V and 2 bases from J, with 12 as the unmatched junction base count. Including cysteine and phenylalanine, the CDR3 has 17 amino acids. Of the read, only the CDR3 DNA is kept; its 51 bases are in frame from base 1. The germline V gene (reference sequence) supplies CDR1 GTSNPN and CDR2 SVGIG. The research as a whole found: In validation, the model predicted progression to ophthalmopathy with over 60% sensitivity and less than 80% specificity, a median of 6.5 months before onset. Most expanded thyroid clonotypes (frequency above 0.001) were also detected in blood, suggesting blood repertoires may reflect thyroid immune responses. Sample size was not statistically predetermined, and blinding of investigators to group allocation was not performed. A model built on a 13 V-J signature distinguished ophthalmopathy from stable hyperthyroidism, reaching 85% to 90% sensitivity and about 81% specificity in cross-validation and 80%/75% in testing.

The TCR beta CDR3 regions were amplified from the RNA transcripts. A first-round RT-PCR of the TCR CDR3 used the HTBI primer set with the Qiagen OneStep RT-PCR kit. Libraries were constructed in a second round of multiplex PCR, after which size selection and purification were carried out. Libraries were sequenced paired-end with 100 bp reads on an Illumina HiSeq2000. The authors' analysis ran thus. SOAPnuke was used to process the raw data, throwing out any read that contained adapters or uncalled bases, had a mean Phred below 15, or lacked an exact constant-primer or identifier match. High-quality paired reads were merged with COPE v1.2.5, and unique nucleotide sequences were defined as clonotypes. MiTCR v1.1 was used to align the clonotypes against IMGT TRBV, TRBD and TRBJ reference segments. Analysis was restricted to V-J combinations with a frequency above 0.0001, which covered roughly 99% of repertoires. The TCS score was defined as the ratio of F50 (clonal expansion) to E x V (chaos), calculated using BLOSUM62-based TCRdist between CDR3 peptides within each V-J. Welch's t-statistics and random forest reduced around 520 V-J features to 13, which were used in a naive Bayes classifier (R e1071). TCRdb took the public reads, trimmed them with fastp at Q25, ran MiXCR for clone calling and kept in-frame beta chains. Rows are unified per CDR3 protein, each entry keeping the most common DNA and genes. TCRdb, rather than the study authors, made the V and J calls. The sample includes fewer than 700,000 distinct CDR3 sequences, with roughly 15% observed a single time. The ten largest clonotypes hold about 16% of the sample.

Sequenced input: blood. This TCR was recovered from a woman between 18 and 29 years old with Graves' ophthalmopathy. Rearrangement joined TRBV30 to TRBJ1-2, with 7 central nucleotides matching TRBD1. CDR3 protein: CAWSVVWVPGGNYGYTF. The base sequence is TGTGCCTGGAGTGTAGTTTGGGTACCAGGGGGGAACTATGGCTACACCTTC.